This TCR beta chain was observed in a study of blood T cell repertoires in COVID-19. Study-wide context: T cells, B-cell-depleted T cells, or PBMCs provided the cDNA or gDNA that served as material.

Recruitment covered about 26 US areas and drew participants whose ages spanned about 18 to 90 years. Recovery meant two consecutive negative NP/OP PCR tests, professional clearance, or resolved symptoms. The CDR3 extends over 15 amino acids. CDR1 is LNHNV and CDR2 is YYDKDF in the germline V gene (reference sequence). Trimming removed 0 bases from V and 0 bases from J, with 6 bases in between. Per the original data handling: Reference gene primer amplification yielded estimated nucleated cell counts. The table came from immunoSEQ multiplex PCR; TCRdb's copy has only in-frame clones and leaves some out. The V and J calls and clone size come from that table; D and trimming were worked out from the DNA. The sample holds hundreds of thousands of clones; 82% are singletons and the top ten take under 3.5%.

Sequenced material: PBMCs or T cells enriched from blood (not recorded which). This TCR came from a woman aged 60 to 75 who had recovered from COVID-19. V is TRBV15 and J is TRBJ1-3; D is unclear. Written as DNA, the CDR3 is TGTGCCACCAGCAGAGACCCCAACTCTGGAAACACCATATATTTT. Encoded protein: CATSRDPNSGNTIYF. Full variable domain (remainder filled in from reference TRBV15 and TRBJ1-3): DAMVIQNPRYQVTQFGKPVTLSCSQTLNHNVMYWYQQKSSQAPKLLFHYYDKDFNNEADTPDNFQSRRPNTSFCFLDIRSPGLGDTAMYLCATSRDPNSGNTIYFGEGSWLTVV.